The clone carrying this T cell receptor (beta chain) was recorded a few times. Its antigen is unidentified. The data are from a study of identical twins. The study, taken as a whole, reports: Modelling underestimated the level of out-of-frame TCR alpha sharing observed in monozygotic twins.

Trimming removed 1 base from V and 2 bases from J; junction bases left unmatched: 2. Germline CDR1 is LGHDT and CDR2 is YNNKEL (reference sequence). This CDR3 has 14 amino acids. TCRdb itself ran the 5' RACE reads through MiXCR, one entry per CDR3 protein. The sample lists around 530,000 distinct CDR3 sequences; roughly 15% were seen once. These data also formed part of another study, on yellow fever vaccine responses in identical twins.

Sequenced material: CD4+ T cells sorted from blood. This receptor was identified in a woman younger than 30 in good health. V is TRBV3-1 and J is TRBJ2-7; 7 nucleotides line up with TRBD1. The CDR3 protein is CASSQVGQAYEQYF. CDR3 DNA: TGTGCCAGCAGCCAAGTAGGACAGGCCTACGAGCAGTACTTC.